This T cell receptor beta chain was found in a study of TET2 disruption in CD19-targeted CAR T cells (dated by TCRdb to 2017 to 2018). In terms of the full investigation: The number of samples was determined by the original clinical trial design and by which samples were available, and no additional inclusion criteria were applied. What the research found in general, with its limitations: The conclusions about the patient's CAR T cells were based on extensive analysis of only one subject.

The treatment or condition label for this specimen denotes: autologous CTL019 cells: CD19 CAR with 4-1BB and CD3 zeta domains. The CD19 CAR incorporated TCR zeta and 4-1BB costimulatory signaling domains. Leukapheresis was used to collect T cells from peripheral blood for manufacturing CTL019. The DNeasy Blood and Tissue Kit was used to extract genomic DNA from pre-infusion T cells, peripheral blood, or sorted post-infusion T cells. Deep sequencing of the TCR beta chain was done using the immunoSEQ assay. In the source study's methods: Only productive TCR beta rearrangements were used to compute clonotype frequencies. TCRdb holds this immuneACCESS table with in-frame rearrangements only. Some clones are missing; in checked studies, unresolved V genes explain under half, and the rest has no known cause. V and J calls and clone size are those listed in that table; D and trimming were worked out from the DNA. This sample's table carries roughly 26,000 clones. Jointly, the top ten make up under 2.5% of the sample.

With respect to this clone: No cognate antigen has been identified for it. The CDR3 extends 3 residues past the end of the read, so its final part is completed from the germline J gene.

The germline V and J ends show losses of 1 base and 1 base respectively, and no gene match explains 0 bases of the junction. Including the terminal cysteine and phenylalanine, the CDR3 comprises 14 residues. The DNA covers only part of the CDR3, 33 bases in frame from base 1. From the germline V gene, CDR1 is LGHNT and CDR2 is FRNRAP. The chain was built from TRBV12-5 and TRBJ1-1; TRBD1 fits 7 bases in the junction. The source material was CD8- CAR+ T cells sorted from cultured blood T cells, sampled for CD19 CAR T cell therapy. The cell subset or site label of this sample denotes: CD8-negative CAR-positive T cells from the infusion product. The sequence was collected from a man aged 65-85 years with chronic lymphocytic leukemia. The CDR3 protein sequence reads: CASGLGQGNTEAFF. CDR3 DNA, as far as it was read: TGTGCTAGTGGTTTGGGACAGGGGAACACTGAA.